This T cell receptor beta chain came from a study of blood T cell repertoires in COVID-19. CDR3 length: 12 amino acids. With 5 bases removed from V and 3 bases from J, the gap between germline ends came to 10 bases. Germline values: CDR1 GTSNPN, CDR2 SVGIG (reference sequence). This clone occurred many times. Per the original data handling: Amplification from reference gene primers served as the basis for estimated nucleated cell counts. Here immunoSEQ multiplex PCR was the method, and the copy in TCRdb shows in-frame clones only, minus some. V and J calls and clone size are given by that table; D and trimming were obtained from the DNA. Among more than 35,000 clones listed, about four fifths were seen once.

What was sequenced was peripheral blood. V is TRBV30 and J is TRBJ1-1; tentative D call: TRBD1 (5 bases). This TCR was recovered from an elderly man with active or convalescent COVID-19. CDR3 sequence reads: CAWSLGDTEAFF. CDR3 DNA: TGTGCCTGGTCCCTAGGGGACACTGAAGCTTTCTTT.